This is a list of T cell receptor beta chains from one sample in a study of beta chain features in type 1 diabetes. The repertoire was sequenced with immunoSEQ multiplex PCR; TCRdb's copy has only in-frame clones and lacks some. The data show some 63,000 clones, roughly half seen once. The sample consisted of central memory CD4+ T cells from blood. These receptors all stem from a man under 40 with type 1 diabetes. CDR3s include the opening cysteine and the closing phenylalanine or tryptophan.

v_call | cdr3_aa
TRBV5-1 | CAGSKSREAGELFF
TRBV18 | CASSLLTSGGEQYF
TRBV5-1 | CASSSTGSYNSPLHF
TRBV7-2 | CASRDRGMNTEAFF
TRBV25-1 | CASSGSLAGTSTDTQYF
TRBV7-2 | CASSLERQGMKIRNEQFF
TRBV11-2 | CASSFAGEETQYF
TRBV7-9 | CASRQISGALMNTEAFF
TRBV6-1 | CASTSTGIGWGQYF
TRBV11-2 | CASSLGNPATGTEAFF
TRBV2 | CASSRGRKQFF
TRBV30 | CAWTRGTGELFF
TRBV18 | CASSPYETGGGNEQFF
TRBV5-4 | CASSSGGGAGYEQYF
TRBV5-1 | CASSLESESSPLHF
TRBV7-2 | CASRDTNTEAFF
TRBV2 | CASSEAGTEGEKLFF
TRBV7-8 | CASSKTSASVDEQFF
TRBV11-3 | CASSPGLAGYNEQFF
TRBV15 | CATSRERAGGNTEAFF
TRBV18 | CASSQGMNTEAFF
TRBV6-1 | CASSPQRWTINEQFF